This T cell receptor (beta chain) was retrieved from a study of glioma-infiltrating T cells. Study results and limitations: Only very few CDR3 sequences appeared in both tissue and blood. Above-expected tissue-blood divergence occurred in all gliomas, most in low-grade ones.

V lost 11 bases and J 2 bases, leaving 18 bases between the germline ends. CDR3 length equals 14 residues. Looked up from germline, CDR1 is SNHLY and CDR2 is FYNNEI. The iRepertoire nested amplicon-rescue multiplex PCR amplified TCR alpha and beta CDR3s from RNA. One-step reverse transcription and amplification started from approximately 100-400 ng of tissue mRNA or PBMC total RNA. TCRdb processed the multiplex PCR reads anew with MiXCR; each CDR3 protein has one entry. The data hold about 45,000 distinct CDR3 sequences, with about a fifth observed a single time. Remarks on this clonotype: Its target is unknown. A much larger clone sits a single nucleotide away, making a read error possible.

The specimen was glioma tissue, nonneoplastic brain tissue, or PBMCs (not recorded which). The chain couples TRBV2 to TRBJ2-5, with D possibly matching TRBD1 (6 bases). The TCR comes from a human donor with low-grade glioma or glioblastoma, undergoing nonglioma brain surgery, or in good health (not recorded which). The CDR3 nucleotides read TGTGCCTGGTCGAGAAACAGGGTGCAAGAGACCCAGTACTTC. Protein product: CAWSRNRVQETQYF.